Listed here are 24 T cell receptor beta chains from one sample, sequenced in a study of CD8 T cells in ankylosing spondylitis. Via MiXCR, TCRdb re-called the 5' RACE reads, giving one row per CDR3 protein. The table shows roughly 150,000 distinct CDR3 sequences, with around a third occurring only once. Source material: synovial fluid, either unsorted or a sorted T cell fraction (not recorded which). The receptors here all came from a male donor with ankylosing spondylitis.

This clonotype occurred a few times. The V gene is TRBV11-1, the J gene TRBJ2-1, with 15 nucleotides matching TRBD2. Losses at the gene ends were 5 bases for V and 6 bases for J; bases not matched to a gene: 11. The germline V gene has CDR1 SGHAT and CDR2 FQDESV (reference sequence). This CDR3 is 18 amino acids long. CDR3 protein: CASSEKGTSGGHGNEQFF. DNA for the CDR3: TGTGCCAGCAGCGAAAAGGGGACTAGCGGGGGGCATGGCAATGAGCAGTTCTTC.

V is TRBV29-1 and J is TRBJ2-3; TRBD1 matches at 7 bases. CDR1 is SQVTM, CDR2 ANQGSEA, per germline. V gave up 6 bases and J gave up 1 base; unmatched junction bases: 1. This CDR3 region has 12 residues. The DNA of the CDR3 is TGCAGCGTAGGGACAGGCACAGATACGCAGTATTTT. Translation: CSVGTGTDTQYF.

This chain uses TRBV20-1 with TRBJ2-2; D not resolved. Germline V lookup: CDR1 DFQATT, CDR2 SNEGSKA (reference sequence). The CDR3 is 12 amino acids. V lost 0 bases to trimming and J lost 2 bases, with 1 base between them. CDR3 sequence: CSARENTGELFF. CDR3 DNA sequence: TGCAGTGCTAGAGAAAACACCGGGGAGCTGTTTTTT.

The V gene is TRBV5-6, the J gene TRBJ1-2; 8 positions match TRBD1. The CDR3 loop spans 15 amino acids. Germline trimming cut 4 bases from V and 4 bases from J; bases unmatched to any gene: 9. CDR1 and CDR2 (germline): SGHDT, YYEEEE. CDR3 nucleotides: TGTGCCAGCAGCCCCGACAGGGGCGCTATCTATGGCTACACCTTC. It codes for CASSPDRGAIYGYTF.

J is TRBJ1-5 and V is TRBV28, with TRBD1 as a possible D gene (5 bases). Germline V gives CDR1 MDHEN, CDR2 SYDVKM. V lost 2 bases, J lost 7 bases, and 12 bases lay in between. The CDR3 runs to 14 residues. This chain's CDR3 is CASSLGAGRQPQHF. The CDR3 DNA reads as TGTGCCAGCAGTTTAGGCGCGGGGCGGCAGCCCCAGCATTTT.

The genes are TRBV6-1 and TRBJ1-2, with 9 bases fitting TRBD1. The CDR3 is made up of 15 amino acids. V trimming: 3 bases; J trimming: 2 bases; junction bases outside the gene matches: 4. Germline assignment: CDR1 MNHNS and CDR2 SASEGT. The CDR3 is CASSDRDRDNYGYTF. CDR3 nucleotide sequence: TGTGCCAGCAGTGACCGGGACAGGGACAACTATGGCTACACCTTC.

This clonotype was counted a few times. The chain links TRBV12-3 or TRBV12-4 to TRBJ1-1; unclear D gene. This CDR3 region has 13 residues. V shed 5 bases and J shed 5 bases, with 12 bases lying between them. The CDR3 protein is CASSTTTGTEAFF. As DNA, the CDR3 is TGTGCCAGCAGTACGACAACCGGGACTGAAGCTTTCTTT.

The rearrangement uses TRBV20-1 and TRBJ1-2, with D possibly TRBD1 on 5 matching bases. CDR3 length: 12 amino acids. The germline V and J ends were trimmed by 5 bases and 3 bases, with 10 bases remaining between them. CDR1 and CDR2 from the germline V gene are DFQATT and SNEGSKA (reference sequence). The CDR3 reads CSAPTGDYGYTF. CDR3 coding DNA: TGCAGTGCTCCTACAGGAGACTATGGCTACACCTTC.

The chain carries TRBV12-3 or TRBV12-4 and TRBJ1-1; 8 nucleotides match TRBD1. The CDR3 runs 13 residues. Germline trimming cut 6 bases from V and 7 bases from J; bases unmatched to any gene: 7. The CDR3 DNA reads as TGTGCCAGCAGCCTAGGACAGGGAAGTGAAGCTTTCTTT. This translates into CASSLGQGSEAFF.

This clonotype has at least ten counts. The rearrangement uses TRBV12-3 or TRBV12-4 and TRBJ2-2; no clear D gene. V was pared by 6 bases and J by 9 bases, with 8 bases between. The CDR3 is 11 residues long. CDR3: CASSASRELFF. For the CDR3, the DNA is TGTGCCAGCAGCGCCTCCAGGGAGCTGTTTTTT.

V usage is TRBV12-3 or TRBV12-4 and J usage is TRBJ1-5; D unclear. The CDR3 consists of 14 residues. V shed 5 bases and J shed 0 bases, with 8 bases lying between them. Here the CDR3 reads CASSAGISNQPQHF. The CDR3 DNA sequence: TGTGCCAGCAGTGCCGGGATTAGCAATCAGCCCCAGCATTTT.

The V and J genes are TRBV5-1 and TRBJ2-2; TRBD1 is a possible D gene (6 bases). Germline V gene lookup returns CDR1 SGHRS and CDR2 YFSETQ. This CDR3 contains 16 residues. V lost 5 bases to trimming and J lost 3 bases, with 17 bases between them. In DNA, the CDR3 is TGCGCCAGCAGTCAAACAGGGACCCGGGACACCGGGGAGCTGTTTTTT. This gives the protein CASSQTGTRDTGELFF.

The chain combines TRBV20-1 with TRBJ2-5; D assignment may be TRBD1 or TRBD2 (5 bases each). This CDR3 has 15 amino acids. Germline-derived CDR1 and CDR2 are DFQATT and SNEGSKA (reference sequence). The V end was cut by 6 bases, the J end by 7 bases, with 24 bases between. The CDR3: CSAPSRGRGQGTQYF. As DNA, the CDR3 is TGCAGTGCCCCATCTAGGGGACGAGGTCAGGGGACCCAGTACTTC.

This clonotype was observed many times. The rearrangement links TRBV5-1 to TRBJ1-4; 9 positions agree with TRBD1. CDR1 is SGHRS, CDR2 YFSETQ, per germline. The ends lost 6 bases at V and 6 bases at J; junction bases unmatched: 9. The length of the CDR3 is 15 residues. The CDR3: CASTPSTGGDEKLFF. The DNA for the CDR3 is TGCGCCAGCACGCCCTCAACAGGGGGCGATGAAAAACTGTTTTTT.

This chain uses TRBV12-3 or TRBV12-4 with TRBJ2-3; possibly TRBD1 for D (5 bases). This CDR3 contains 16 residues. V was clipped by 3 bases and J by 2 bases, with 15 bases between them. CDR3 nucleotide sequence: TGTGCCAGCAGTTTTTATGGTCAGGGCCCCACAGATACGCAGTATTTT. It yields the protein CASSFYGQGPTDTQYF.

This clonotype was observed many times. This chain uses TRBV20-1 with TRBJ1-1; D not resolved. Trimming cost V 6 bases and J 1 base, with 9 bases left between them. The CDR3 extends over 12 amino acids. Germline CDR1 is DFQATT and CDR2 is SNEGSKA (reference sequence). Written as DNA, the CDR3 is TGCAGTGCCTATCTTGCGAACACTGAAGCTTTCTTT. It is translated as CSAYLANTEAFF.

In this sample, this clonotype turned up a few times. This chain joins TRBV20-1 and TRBJ1-1; no firm D call. The CDR3 sequence is 16 residues long. Germline assignment: CDR1 DFQATT and CDR2 SNEGSKA (reference sequence). Trimming cost V 0 bases and J 0 bases, with 14 bases left between them. CDR3 sequence: CSARDLGRNLNTEAFF. CDR3 DNA: TGCAGTGCTAGAGATCTCGGTAGGAACTTGAACACTGAAGCTTTCTTT.

This chain connects TRBV3-1 to TRBJ2-3; the match to TRBD2 covers 8 bases. The CDR3 has 16 amino acids. Trimming took 5 bases from V and 1 from J; bases not matched to a gene: 8. Germline V gene data show CDR1 as LGHDT and CDR2 as YNNKEL (reference sequence). This chain's CDR3 is CASSYRRGAGTDTQYF. The CDR3 DNA sequence: TGTGCCAGCAGCTACAGGCGGGGGGCCGGCACAGATACGCAGTATTTT.

This sequence joins TRBV6-2 or TRBV6-3 and TRBJ1-1, with 7 bases that match TRBD1. CDR1 MNHEY and CDR2 SVGEGT come from the germline V gene. Unmatched junction bases numbered 18, after V lost 7 bases and J lost 7 bases. The CDR3 is made up of 16 amino acids. The CDR3 loop is CASTEGGRGLFDEAFF. CDR3 bases: TGTGCCAGCACTGAAGGGGGCAGGGGATTATTCGATGAAGCTTTCTTT.

This clonotype showed up many times. The chain links TRBV7-2 to TRBJ2-2; the match to TRBD1 covers 10 bases. Germline V gene lookup returns CDR1 SGHTA and CDR2 FQGNSA. CDR3 length equals 15 residues. V trimming: 4 bases; J trimming: 4 bases; junction bases outside the gene matches: 3. CDR3 protein: CASSSRTGGTGELFF. As DNA, the CDR3 is TGTGCCAGCAGCTCCAGGACAGGGGGCACCGGGGAGCTGTTTTTT.

This clonotype was seen only once. V is TRBV24-1 and J is TRBJ1-2; the D gene is possibly TRBD1 (5 bases). The ends were cut back, 2 bases at V and 4 bases at J, with 10 bases in the middle. This CDR3 region has 14 residues. Germline-derived CDR1 and CDR2 are KGHDR and SFDVKD. Here the CDR3 DNA reads TGTGCCACCAGTGATTCGGGGACTGTCTATGGCTACACCTTC. Protein sequence: CATSDSGTVYGYTF.

The chain couples TRBV20-1 to TRBJ2-1; D is ambiguous. The CDR3 spans 11 residues. Germline V lookup: CDR1 DFQATT, CDR2 SNEGSKA (reference sequence). The V end lost 2 bases, the J end lost 11 bases, and 10 bases lay between the germline ends. CDR3 loop: CSARFSYKQFF. CDR3 in DNA: TGCAGTGCTAGATTTAGCTACAAGCAGTTCTTC.

This clonotype was observed a handful of times. The J gene is TRBJ2-5, the V gene TRBV20-1, with D perhaps given as TRBD1 or TRBD2 (5 bases each). V dropped 3 bases and J dropped 3 bases, with 20 bases sitting between them. The CDR3 totals 16 residues. CDR1 and CDR2 (germline): DFQATT, SNEGSKA (reference sequence). CDR3 in amino acids: CSARAHGGGRKETQYF. In nucleotides, the CDR3 is TGCAGTGCTAGGGCCCATGGGGGTGGCAGGAAAGAGACCCAGTACTTC.

The table lists this clonotype with a few counts. The chain links TRBV7-3 to TRBJ2-1; D remains unclear. CDR3 length: 16 amino acids. Germline V lookup: CDR1 SGHTA, CDR2 FQGTGA. Between the trimmed V and J ends, which lost 0 bases and 7 bases, there was a span of 16 bases. This chain's CDR3 is CASSLTPAHGENEQFF. For the CDR3, the DNA is TGTGCCAGCAGCTTAACCCCGGCCCACGGAGAGAATGAGCAGTTCTTC. The full variable domain, completed using reference TRBV7-3 and TRBJ2-1, is GAGVSQTPSNKVTEKGKYVELRCDPISGHTALYWYRQSLGQGPEFLIYFQGTGAADDSGLPNDRFFAVRPEGSVSTLKIQRTERGDSAVYLCASSLTPAHGENEQFFGPGTRLTVL.